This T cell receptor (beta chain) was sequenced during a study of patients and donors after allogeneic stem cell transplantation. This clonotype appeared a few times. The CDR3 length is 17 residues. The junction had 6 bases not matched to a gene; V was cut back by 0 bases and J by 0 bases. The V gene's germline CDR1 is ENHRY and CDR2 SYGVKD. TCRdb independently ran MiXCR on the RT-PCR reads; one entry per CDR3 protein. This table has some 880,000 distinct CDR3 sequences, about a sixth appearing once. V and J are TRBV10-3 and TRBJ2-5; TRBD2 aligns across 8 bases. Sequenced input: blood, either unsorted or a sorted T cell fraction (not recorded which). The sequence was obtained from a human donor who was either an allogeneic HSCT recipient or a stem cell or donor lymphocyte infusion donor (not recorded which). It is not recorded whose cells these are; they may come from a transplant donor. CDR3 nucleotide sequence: TGTGCCATCAGTGAGTCTCTGGCTAGCGGGTACCAAGAGACCCAGTACTTC. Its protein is CAISESLASGYQETQYF.